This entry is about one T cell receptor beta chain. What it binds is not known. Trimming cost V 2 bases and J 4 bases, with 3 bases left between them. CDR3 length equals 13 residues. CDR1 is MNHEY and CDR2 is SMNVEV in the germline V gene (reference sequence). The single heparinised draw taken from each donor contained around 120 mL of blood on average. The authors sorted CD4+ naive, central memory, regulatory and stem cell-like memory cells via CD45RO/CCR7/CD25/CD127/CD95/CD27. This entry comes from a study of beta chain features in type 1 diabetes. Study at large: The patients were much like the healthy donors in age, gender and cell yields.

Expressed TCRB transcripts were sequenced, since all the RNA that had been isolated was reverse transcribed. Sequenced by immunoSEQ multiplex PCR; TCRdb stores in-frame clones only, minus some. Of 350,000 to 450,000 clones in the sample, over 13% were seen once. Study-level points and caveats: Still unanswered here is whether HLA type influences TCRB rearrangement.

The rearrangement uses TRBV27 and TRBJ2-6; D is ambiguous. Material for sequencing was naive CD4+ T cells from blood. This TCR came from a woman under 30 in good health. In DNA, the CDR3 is TGTGCCAGCAGTTTACAGGGGGCCAACGTCCTGACTTTC. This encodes CASSLQGANVLTF.